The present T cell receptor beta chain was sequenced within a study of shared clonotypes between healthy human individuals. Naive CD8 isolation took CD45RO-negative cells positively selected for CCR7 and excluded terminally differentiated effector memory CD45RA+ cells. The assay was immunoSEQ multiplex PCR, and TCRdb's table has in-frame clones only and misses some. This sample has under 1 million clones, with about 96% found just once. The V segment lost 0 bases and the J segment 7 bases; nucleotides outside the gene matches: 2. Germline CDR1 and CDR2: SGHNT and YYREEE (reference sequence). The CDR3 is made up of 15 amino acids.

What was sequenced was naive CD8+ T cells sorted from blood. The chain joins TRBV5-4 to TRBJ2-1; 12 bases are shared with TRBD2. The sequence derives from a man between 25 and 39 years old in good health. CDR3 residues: CASSLELAGGNEQFF. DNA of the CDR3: TGTGCCAGCAGCTTGGAACTAGCGGGAGGAAATGAGCAGTTCTTC. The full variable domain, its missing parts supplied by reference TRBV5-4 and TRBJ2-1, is ETGVTQSPTHLIKTRGQQVTLRCSSQSGHNTVSWYQQALGQGPQFIFQYYREEENGRGNFPPRFSGLQFPNYSSELNVNALELDDSALYLCASSLELAGGNEQFFGPGTRLTVL.